One sample yielded the 18 T cell receptor delta chains listed below, sequenced in a study of gamma-delta T cells after stem cell transplantation. TCRdb re-called the RT-PCR reads through CATT. Counted here are around 1,500 delta-chain clones, approximately 16% occurring once; the ten biggest clones make up roughly 15%. Sequencing input: gamma-delta T cells. These TCRs come from a human donor. It is not recorded whose cells these are; they may come from a transplant donor.

Concerning this clone: The TCRdb protein, from a much larger clone, departs from this DNA's translation at residue 8, likely by read error; the protein shown derives from the DNA. In nucleotides, the CDR3 is TGTGCTCTGACTTCCCCCGGCGCTACTGGGTTACTTCTGTACACCGATAAACTCATCTTT. Amino acid sequence: CALTSPGATGLLLYTDKLIF. The V call is TRDV1, the J call TRDJ1, with a weak D call TRDD3 (6 bases). This CDR3 spans 20 amino acids. V was pared by 9 bases and J by 0 bases, with 32 bases between. The germline CDR1 and CDR2 sequences are TSWWSYY and QGS.

On this clone itself: A much larger clone lies one base from this, so it may be a read error. V gene TRDV1 combines with J gene TRDJ1, with D perhaps matching TRDD2 (5 bases). This CDR3 region has 16 residues. V gave up 5 bases and J gave up 2 bases, with 18 bases separating them. CDR1 TSWWSYY and CDR2 QGS come from the germline V gene. CDR3: CALGNLASPGTDKLIF. The CDR3 DNA reads as TGTGCTCTTGGGAATCTGGCTTCCCCGGGGACCGATAAACTCATCTTT.

In regard to this clone: TCRdb records a much larger clone's protein for this DNA, with a difference at residue 6 that likely arises from a read error; the protein given is the translation of the DNA. CDR3 loop: CACDTVLYEYTDKLIF. In DNA form, the CDR3 reads TGTGCCTGTGACACCGTACTCTATGAGTACACCGATAAACTCATCTTT. The V gene is TRDV2, the J gene TRDJ1, with unresolved D. The CDR3 runs 16 residues. Trimming left V 0 bases short and J 0 bases short, with 13 bases between. CDR1 GEAIGNYY and CDR2 EKD come from the germline V gene.

This clone has a handful of counts. The mismatch at residue 9 between this DNA's translation and the TCRdb protein of a much larger clone likely reflects a read error; the protein shown is translated from the DNA. The rearrangement joins TRDV3 to TRDJ1; maybe TRDD3 (6 bases). The length of the CDR3 is 20 residues. Germline CDR1 and CDR2: TVYSNPD and GDNSRS (reference sequence). Trimming took off 1 base at V and 0 bases at J, with 30 bases between the two ends. CDR3 nucleotide sequence: TGTGCCTTTACAAGGAACCCTCCTAGCGTACTGGGTGGGTACACCGATAAACTCATCTTT. It encodes CAFTRNPPSVLGGYTDKLIF. The variable domain in full, with the rest retrieved from reference TRDV3 and TRDJ1, is CDKVTQSSPDQTVASGSEVVLLCTYDTVYSNPDLFWYRIRPDYSFQFVFYGDNSRSEGADFTQGRFSVKHILTQKAFHLVISPVRTEDSATYYCAFTRNPPSVLGGYTDKLIFGKGTRVTVEP.

Concerning this clone: A much larger clone is a single base away; this may be a read error. The chain links TRDV2 to TRDJ3, with 8 bases that match TRDD3. Trimming at V came to 3 bases and at J to 0 bases, leaving 9 bases not matched to a gene. Germline CDR1 reads GEAIGNYY; CDR2 reads EKD. The CDR3 consists of 19 residues. The CDR3 DNA reads TGTGCCTGTGACGCTGTACTGGGGGCGAGCTCCTGGGACACCCGACAGATGTTTTTC. This encodes CACDAVLGASSWDTRQMFF.

This clone was seen a few times. This chain uses TRDV1 with TRDJ1; 8 bases are shared with TRDD3. The J segment lost 1 base and the V segment lost 0 bases, leaving 7 bases of the junction unmatched. The germline V gene has CDR1 TSWWSYY and CDR2 QGS. The CDR3 has 17 residues. CDR3 amino acids: CALGELLLGVTTDKLIF. CDR3 DNA: TGTGCTCTTGGGGAACTCCTACTGGGGGTCACCACCGATAAACTCATCTTT.

To note about this clone: This DNA's translation differs at residue 15 from TCRdb's protein, which comes from a much larger clone; a read error is likely, and the protein shown is translated from the DNA. The V and J genes are TRDV1 and TRDJ1; D perhaps matches TRDD3 (5 bases). The CDR3 consists of 17 residues. CDR1 and CDR2 (germline): TSWWSYY, QGS. This CDR3 reads CALGEKLVGGYTDKPIF. Written as DNA, the CDR3 is TGTGCTCTTGGGGAAAAACTAGTCGGGGGGTACACCGATAAACCCATCTTT.

The chain links TRDV3 to TRDJ1; 8 bases fit TRDD3. V lost 2 bases to trimming and J lost 3 bases; unmatched junction nucleotides: 41. CDR1 is TVYSNPD and CDR2 is GDNSRS in the germline V gene (reference sequence). The CDR3 covers 25 residues. For the CDR3, the DNA is TGTGCCTTTCCATATTCCTTTGTCCAGAGATCTCCGGGTCACTGGGGGCTCATATACCCCGATAAACTCATCTTT. Protein product: CAFPYSFVQRSPGHWGLIYPDKLIF.

Of note for this clone: Just one base apart from a much larger clone, this may be a read error. The V gene is TRDV1, the J gene TRDJ1; 9 bases are shared with TRDD3. There are 19 residues in the CDR3. The junction had 20 bases not matched to a gene; V was cut back by 5 bases and J by 4 bases. The germline gives CDR1 TSWWSYY, CDR2 QGS. CDR3 sequence reads: CALGKKGGPTGDTRDKLIF. The CDR3 DNA sequence: TGTGCTCTTGGGAAGAAGGGTGGTCCTACAGGGGATACGCGCGATAAACTCATCTTT.

Of note for this clone: A much more abundant neighbour one base away suggests this may be a read error. The same CDR3 arises from other DNA sequences in this sample as well. The V gene is TRDV1, the J gene TRDJ1, with D tentatively TRDD2 or TRDD3 (5 bases each). The CDR3 runs to 17 residues. Germline V gene sequence: CDR1 TSWWSYY, CDR2 QGS. V was pared by 9 bases and J by 6 bases, with 29 bases between. The CDR3 region is CALGNFPRRDVYNKLIF. DNA for the CDR3: TGTGCTCTAGGGAATTTTCCTCGGAGGGATGTCTACAATAAACTCATCTTT.

On this clone itself: The protein given by TCRdb reflects a much larger clone and differs at residue 10 from this DNA's translation, likely from a read error; the protein shown is the DNA's translation. V gene TRDV2 combines with J gene TRDJ3; 7 bases fit TRDD3. This CDR3 is 15 amino acids long. CDR1 and CDR2 (germline): GEAIGNYY, EKD. The CDR3 coding sequence is TGTGCCTGTGACACGGGATACTGGGACGCCCGACAGATGTTTTTC. Its protein product is CACDTGYWDARQMFF.

About this clone: This sequence may be a read error, since a much larger clone differs from it by one base. Other nucleotide sequences from this sample produce the same CDR3. V usage is TRDV2 and J usage is TRDJ3; 10 bases are a match to TRDD3. The CDR3 runs to 21 residues. CDR1 is GEAIGNYY, CDR2 EKD, per germline. The CDR3 loop is CACDTVWGIPLHSWDTRQMFF. The CDR3 DNA sequence: TGTGCCTGTGACACCGTATGGGGGATACCCCTACACTCCTGGGACACCCGGCAGATGTTTTTC.

This clone was seen a few times. The chain couples TRDV2 to TRDJ1, with 10 positions matching TRDD3. Germline V CDR1 and CDR2: GEAIGNYY, EKD. This CDR3 comprises 17 residues. V lost 1 base and J lost 4; bases outside the gene matches: 11. This chain's CDR3 is CACDTGGGIRGSDKLIF. CDR3 sequence (DNA): TGTGCCTGTGACACAGGCGGGGGGATACGCGGAAGCGATAAACTCATCTTT.

The chain is built from TRDV2 and TRDJ2, with 11 bases matching TRDD3. The CDR3 has 20 amino acids. Per germline, CDR1 GEAIGNYY and CDR2 EKD. Trimming cost V 0 bases and J 8 bases; bases outside gene matches: 19. The CDR3 loop is CACDTGTSTGGYSKAAQLFF. CDR3 in DNA: TGTGCCTGTGACACCGGGACAAGTACTGGGGGATATTCTAAGGCGGCACAACTCTTCTTT.

In regard to this clone: TCRdb has a much larger clone's protein, which differs at residue 9 from the translation of this DNA, likely because of a read error; what is shown is the protein translated from the DNA. This rearrangement joins TRDV2 to TRDJ3, with 12 bases matching TRDD3. The CDR3 consists of 17 residues. Germline V gene data show CDR1 as GEAIGNYY and CDR2 as EKD. Trimming cost V 4 bases and J 2 bases; bases outside gene matches: 2. This chain's CDR3 is CACDTGGYPWDTRQMFF. The CDR3, as DNA: TGTGCCTGTGATACTGGGGGATACCCCTGGGACACCCGACAGATGTTTTTC.

On this clone itself: Other DNA sequences of this sample code for an identical CDR3. V gene TRDV1 combines with J gene TRDJ1, with TRDD3 identical over 8 bases. CDR1 and CDR2 from the germline V gene are TSWWSYY and QGS. V lost 2 bases and J lost 0; bases outside the gene matches: 23. The CDR3 is made up of 22 amino acids. In nucleotides, the CDR3 is TGTGCTCTTGGGGAAAGACACCGGTGGGGGATGTCTGCGCCTTATTACACCGATAAACTCATCTTT. Translated: CALGERHRWGMSAPYYTDKLIF.

Points on this clone: A much larger clone lies one base from this, so it may be a read error. Other DNA variants within this sample encode the same CDR3. This chain connects TRDV1 to TRDJ2, with 7 bases that match TRDD2. V lost 3 bases and J lost 4; bases outside the gene matches: 20. The CDR3 extends over 20 amino acids. The germline V gene encodes CDR1 TSWWSYY and CDR2 QGS. CDR3 sequence: CALGDLPFLRGGYETAQLFF. The DNA of the CDR3 is TGTGCTCTTGGGGATTTACCCTTCCTTCGAGGGGGGTACGAGACAGCACAACTCTTCTTT.

This clone was seen only a few times. At one boundary the junction diverges from the germline segment, which might be a read error. CDR3 amino acids: CAIGEGGFLRDLGRQPVIF. The DNA of the CDR3 is TGTGCTATTGGGGAAGGGGGCTTCCTACGCGATCTGGGGAGACAGCCGGTCATCTTT. This sequence joins TRDV1 and TRDJ1; 8 bases are shared with TRDD2. The CDR3 runs to 19 residues. Germline CDR1 and CDR2: TSWWSYY and QGS.